This T cell receptor beta chain appears in the sequencing data of a study of T-cell reconstitution after alpha-beta-depleted transplantation in children. The V gene lost 0 bases and the J gene lost 8 bases, with 13 bases spanning the gap. This CDR3 contains 15 residues. Germline CDR1 and CDR2: LGHNA and YSLEER. Library preparation (for TCRbeta) was performed with unique molecular identifiers. TCRdb used MiXCR to reprocess the PCR reads, holding one entry per CDR3 protein. In the table there are roughly 30,000 distinct CDR3 sequences, around 6% of which are singletons. Points from the study as a whole: Where some patients showed high TCRbeta diversity at day 60, it came from recipient T cells and thymic progenitors that had survived. T-cell numbers and diversity one year post-transplant derived largely from freshly generated T cells. Several hundred expanded graft clones reportedly gave rise to the alpha-beta T cells present about two months after transplant.

This clonotype has ten or more counts. The antigen remains undetermined. J is TRBJ1-4 and V is TRBV4-3; D is unclear. Source: peripheral blood, taken 60 days after TCRalphabeta/CD19-depleted stem cell transplant. This TCR came from a child less than two years old who had a stem cell transplant for acute myeloid leukemia, so the T cells may come from the graft donor. CDR3 sequence reads: CASSQEAPRREKLFF. Here the CDR3 DNA reads TGCGCCAGCAGCCAAGAGGCTCCTAGGAGGGAAAAACTGTTTTTT.